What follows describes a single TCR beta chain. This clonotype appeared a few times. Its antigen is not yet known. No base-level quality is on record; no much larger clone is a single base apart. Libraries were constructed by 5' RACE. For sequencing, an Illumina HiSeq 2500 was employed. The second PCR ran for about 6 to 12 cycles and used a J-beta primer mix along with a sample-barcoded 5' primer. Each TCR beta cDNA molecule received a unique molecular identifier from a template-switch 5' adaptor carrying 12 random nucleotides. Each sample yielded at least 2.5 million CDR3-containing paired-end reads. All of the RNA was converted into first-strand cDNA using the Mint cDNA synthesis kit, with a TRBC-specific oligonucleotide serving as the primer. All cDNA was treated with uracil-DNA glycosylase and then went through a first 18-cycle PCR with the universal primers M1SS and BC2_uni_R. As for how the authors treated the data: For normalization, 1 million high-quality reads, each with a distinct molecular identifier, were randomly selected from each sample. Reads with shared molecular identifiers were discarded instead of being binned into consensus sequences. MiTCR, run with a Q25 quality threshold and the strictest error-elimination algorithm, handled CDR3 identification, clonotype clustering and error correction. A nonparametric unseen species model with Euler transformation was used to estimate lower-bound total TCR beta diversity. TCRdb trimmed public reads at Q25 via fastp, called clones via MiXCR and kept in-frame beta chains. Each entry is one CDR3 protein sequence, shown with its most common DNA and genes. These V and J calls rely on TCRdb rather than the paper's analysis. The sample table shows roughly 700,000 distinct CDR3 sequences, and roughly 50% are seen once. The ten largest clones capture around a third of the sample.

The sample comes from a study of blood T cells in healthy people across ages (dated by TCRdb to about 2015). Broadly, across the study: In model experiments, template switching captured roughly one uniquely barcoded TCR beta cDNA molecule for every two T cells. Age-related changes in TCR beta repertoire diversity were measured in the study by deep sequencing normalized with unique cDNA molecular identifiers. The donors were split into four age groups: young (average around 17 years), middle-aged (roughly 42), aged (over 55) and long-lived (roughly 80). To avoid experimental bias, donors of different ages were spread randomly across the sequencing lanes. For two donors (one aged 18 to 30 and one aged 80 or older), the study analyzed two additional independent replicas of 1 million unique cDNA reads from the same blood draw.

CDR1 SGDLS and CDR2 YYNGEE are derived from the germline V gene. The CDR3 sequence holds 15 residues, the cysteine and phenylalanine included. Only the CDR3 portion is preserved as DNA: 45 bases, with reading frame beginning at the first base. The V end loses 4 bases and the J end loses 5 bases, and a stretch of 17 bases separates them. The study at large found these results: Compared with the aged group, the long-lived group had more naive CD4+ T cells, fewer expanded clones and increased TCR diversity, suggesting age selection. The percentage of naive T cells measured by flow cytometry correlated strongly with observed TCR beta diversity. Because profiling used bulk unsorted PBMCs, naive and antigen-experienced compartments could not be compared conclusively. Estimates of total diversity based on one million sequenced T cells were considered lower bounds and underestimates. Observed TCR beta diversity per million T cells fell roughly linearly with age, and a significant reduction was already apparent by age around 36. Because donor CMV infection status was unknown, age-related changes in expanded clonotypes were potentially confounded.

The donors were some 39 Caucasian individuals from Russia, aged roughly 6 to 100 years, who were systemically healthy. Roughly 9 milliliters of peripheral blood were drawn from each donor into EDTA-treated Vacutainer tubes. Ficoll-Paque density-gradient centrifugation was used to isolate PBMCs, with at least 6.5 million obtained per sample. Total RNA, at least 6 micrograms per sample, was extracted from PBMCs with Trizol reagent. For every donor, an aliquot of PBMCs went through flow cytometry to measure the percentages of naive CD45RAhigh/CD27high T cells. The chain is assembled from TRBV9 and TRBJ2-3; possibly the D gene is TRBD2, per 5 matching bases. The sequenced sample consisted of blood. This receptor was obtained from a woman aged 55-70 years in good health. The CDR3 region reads CASSPSRLSGDTQYF. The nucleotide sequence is TGTGCCAGCAGCCCCTCGCGACTAAGCGGAGATACGCAGTATTTT.